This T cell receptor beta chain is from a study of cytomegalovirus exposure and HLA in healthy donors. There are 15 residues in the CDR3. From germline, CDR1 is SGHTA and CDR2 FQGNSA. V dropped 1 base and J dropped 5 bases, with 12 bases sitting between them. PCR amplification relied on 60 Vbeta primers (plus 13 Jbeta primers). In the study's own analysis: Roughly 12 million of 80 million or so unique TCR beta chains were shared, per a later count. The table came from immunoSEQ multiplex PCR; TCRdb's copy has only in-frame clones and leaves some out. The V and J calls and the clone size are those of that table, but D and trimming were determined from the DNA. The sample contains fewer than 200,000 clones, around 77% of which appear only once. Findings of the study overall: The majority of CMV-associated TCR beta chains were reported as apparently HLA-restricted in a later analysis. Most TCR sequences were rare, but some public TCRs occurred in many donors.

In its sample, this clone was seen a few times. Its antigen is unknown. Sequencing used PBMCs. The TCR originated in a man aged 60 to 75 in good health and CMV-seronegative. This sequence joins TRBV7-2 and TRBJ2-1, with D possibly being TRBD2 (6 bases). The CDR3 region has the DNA TGTGCCAGCAGCTTAGGACTAGTTAACGACAATGAGCAGTTCTTC. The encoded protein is CASSLGLVNDNEQFF. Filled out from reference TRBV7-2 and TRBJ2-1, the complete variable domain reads GAGVSQSPSNKVTEKGKDVELRCDPISGHTALYWYRQSLGQGLEFLIYFQGNSAPDKSGLPSDRFSAERTGGSVSTLTIQRTQQEDSAVYLCASSLGLVNDNEQFFGPGTRLTVL.